This is a list of T cell receptor beta chains from one sample in a study of response to subunit inactivated influenza vaccine. MiXCR, applied by TCRdb to the RT-PCR reads, yields one record per CDR3 protein. The table lists roughly 500,000 distinct CDR3 sequences, approximately 15% of them singletons. The source was CD4+ T cells sorted from PBMCs, collected less than 30 months after vaccination. The receptor source for this set is a man in his fifties or sixties who received an inactivated influenza vaccine. CDR3s leave out the opening cysteine and the closing phenylalanine or tryptophan. Each record gives: CDR3 protein, CDR3 length, J gene, V gene.

cdr3_aa: ASSIGDRGPYEQY
cdr3_length: 13
j_call: TRBJ2-7
v_call: TRBV12-3/TRBV12-4

cdr3_aa: ASSFLAGASTDTQY
cdr3_length: 14
j_call: TRBJ2-3
v_call: TRBV28

cdr3_aa: ASSPRDGVYEQY
cdr3_length: 12
j_call: TRBJ2-7
v_call: TRBV11-2

cdr3_aa: ASSLVRGRTDTQY
cdr3_length: 13
j_call: TRBJ2-3
v_call: TRBV5-6

cdr3_aa: AAGGAWDTQY
cdr3_length: 10
j_call: TRBJ2-3
v_call: TRBV6-5

cdr3_aa: ASTTSGPSGYEQY
cdr3_length: 13
j_call: TRBJ2-7
v_call: TRBV6-1

cdr3_aa: ASSFGFTEAF
cdr3_length: 10
j_call: TRBJ1-1
v_call: TRBV7-2

cdr3_aa: ASNQGLANTGELF
cdr3_length: 13
j_call: TRBJ2-2
v_call: TRBV6-1

cdr3_aa: SAREGALEDTQY
cdr3_length: 12
j_call: TRBJ2-3
v_call: TRBV20-1

cdr3_aa: ASSRSGMYQETQY
cdr3_length: 13
j_call: TRBJ2-5
v_call: TRBV5-1

cdr3_aa: ASSLKPTSNTGELF
cdr3_length: 14
j_call: TRBJ2-2
v_call: TRBV27

cdr3_aa: SARDSLAGSYNEQF
cdr3_length: 14
j_call: TRBJ2-1
v_call: TRBV20-1

cdr3_aa: ASSPAGSGRFNEQY
cdr3_length: 14
j_call: TRBJ2-7
v_call: TRBV5-1

cdr3_aa: SATDEGSAETQY
cdr3_length: 12
j_call: TRBJ2-5
v_call: TRBV20-1

cdr3_aa: ASSRGLATYNEQF
cdr3_length: 13
j_call: TRBJ2-1
v_call: TRBV4-2

cdr3_aa: ASSLGASSSTDTQY
cdr3_length: 14
j_call: TRBJ2-3
v_call: TRBV11-2

cdr3_aa: ATSDFRTGLETQY
cdr3_length: 13
j_call: TRBJ2-5
v_call: TRBV24-1

cdr3_aa: SASSPWTSGSQY
cdr3_length: 12
j_call: TRBJ2-5
v_call: TRBV20-1

cdr3_aa: SATGTGTSPLH
cdr3_length: 11
j_call: TRBJ1-6
v_call: TRBV20-1

cdr3_aa: ASRDNLAQPQH
cdr3_length: 11
j_call: TRBJ1-5
v_call: TRBV10-3

cdr3_aa: ASREGARGGYT
cdr3_length: 11
j_call: TRBJ1-2
v_call: TRBV6-1

cdr3_aa: ASSQDLAGGNGYT
cdr3_length: 13
j_call: TRBJ1-2
v_call: TRBV4-3

cdr3_aa: ASAWGSNTGELF
cdr3_length: 12
j_call: TRBJ2-2
v_call: TRBV12-3/TRBV12-4

cdr3_aa: ASTHRQNTEAF
cdr3_length: 11
j_call: TRBJ1-1
v_call: TRBV12-3/TRBV12-4

cdr3_aa: SARDSRDQPQH
cdr3_length: 11
j_call: TRBJ1-5
v_call: TRBV29-1

cdr3_aa: ASSQDSGTQY
cdr3_length: 10
j_call: TRBJ2-5
v_call: TRBV4-2

cdr3_aa: ASRGTYEQF
cdr3_length: 9
j_call: TRBJ2-1
v_call: TRBV6-5

cdr3_aa: ASSQGTGEYEQY
cdr3_length: 12
j_call: TRBJ2-7
v_call: TRBV3-1

cdr3_aa: SVEDRASGRDEQY
cdr3_length: 13
j_call: TRBJ2-7
v_call: TRBV29-1

cdr3_aa: SANLGGKDYEQY
cdr3_length: 12
j_call: TRBJ2-7
v_call: TRBV20-1